Each of the 14 T cell receptor beta chains below was sequenced from the same sample in a study of T cells in Graves' hyperthyroidism and ophthalmopathy. TCR beta CDR3 regions were amplified from RNA. Using the HTBI primer set, a first-round RT-PCR was run on the TCR CDR3. TCRdb fed the multiplex PCR reads into MiXCR, producing one record per CDR3 protein. Here the sample spans more than 300,000 distinct CDR3 sequences, approximately 15% being singletons. Material: blood. These receptors were collected from a woman in her 30s with Graves' ophthalmopathy.

This clonotype was seen at least ten times. V and J are TRBV29-1 and TRBJ1-1, with a weak D call TRBD1 (6 bases). Germline V gene data show CDR1 as SQVTM and CDR2 as ANQGSEA. Trimming stripped 4 bases from V and 2 bases from J, with 14 bases between. The CDR3 sequence is 14 residues long. CDR3 in amino acids: CSVAGGQFNTEAFF. The CDR3 DNA sequence: TGCAGCGTTGCTGGGGGACAATTTAACACTGAAGCTTTCTTT.

The sample holds many counts of this clonotype. V and J are TRBV12-3 or TRBV12-4 and TRBJ2-3; D call uncertain. The V and J ends lost 3 bases and 2 bases respectively, with 6 bases between them. CDR3 length: 13 amino acids. CDR3 bases: TGTGCCAGCAGTTTCGACCCCACAGATACGCAGTATTTT. It is translated as CASSFDPTDTQYF.

Ten or more counts support this clonotype. V gene TRBV12-3 or TRBV12-4 combines with J gene TRBJ2-5; 9 bases agree with TRBD2. V lost 8 bases to trimming and J lost 3 bases; unmatched junction nucleotides: 10. The CDR3 consists of 15 residues. This CDR3 is CASAPRLAGKETQYF. The CDR3 DNA is TGTGCCAGCGCCCCCCGGCTAGCGGGGAAAGAGACCCAGTACTTC.

V gene TRBV4-1 combines with J gene TRBJ2-2; no reliable D call. Trimming pared 3 bases from V and 7 bases from J, leaving 15 bases between. CDR1 MGHRA and CDR2 YSYEKL come from the germline V gene. This CDR3 has 15 residues. The CDR3 DNA reads TGCGCCAGCAGCCAGAACCCGCCGGGTGGCGGGGAGCTGTTTTTT. Translating gives CASSQNPPGGGELFF.

This clonotype was counted many times. The chain combines TRBV10-3 with TRBJ1-2; TRBD1 is a possible D gene (6 bases). Trimming took off 1 base at V and 2 bases at J, with 11 bases between the two ends. This CDR3 is built from 15 residues. CDR1 ENHRY and CDR2 SYGVKD come from the germline V gene. This CDR3 is CAISEYRDINYGYTF. The CDR3 DNA sequence: TGTGCCATCAGTGAGTACCGGGACATCAACTATGGCTACACCTTC.

This clonotype was recorded at least ten times. The chain uses TRBV30 and TRBJ2-5; D uncertain. Germline V lookup: CDR1 GTSNPN, CDR2 SVGIG (reference sequence). The CDR3 is 11 residues long. V was trimmed by 2 bases and J by 5 bases, leaving 6 bases between them. CDR3 coding DNA: TGTGCCTGGAGTTTAGCCGAGACCCAGTACTTC. Its protein is CAWSLAETQYF.

This clonotype was detected many times. The rearrangement joins TRBV30 to TRBJ1-6; tentative D call: TRBD1 (5 bases). The V end was cut by 1 base, the J end by 6 bases, with 13 bases between. The CDR3 spans 15 residues. Germline CDR1 and CDR2: GTSNPN and SVGIG (reference sequence). The DNA of the CDR3 is TGTGCCTGGAGTGCCTCCGGGGCGACTAATTCACCCCTCCACTTT. Translation gives CAWSASGATNSPLHF.

The table lists this clonotype with many counts. The chain combines TRBV3-1 with TRBJ1-2; 9 nucleotides match TRBD1. The germline V gene encodes CDR1 LGHDT and CDR2 YNNKEL (reference sequence). Unmatched junction bases numbered 3, after V lost 6 bases and J lost 1 base. CDR3 length: 14 residues. The CDR3 sequence: CASRGQGFNYGYTF. CDR3 nucleotides: TGTGCCAGCAGAGGACAGGGGTTTAACTATGGCTACACCTTC. The whole variable domain, filled in from reference TRBV3-1 and TRBJ1-2, reads DTAVSQTPKYLVTQMGNDKSIKCEQNLGHDTMYWYKQDSKKFLKIMFSYNNKELIINETVPNRFSPKSPDKAHLNLHINSLELGDSAVYFCASRGQGFNYGYTFGSGTRLTVV.

This clonotype was seen ten or more times. J is TRBJ1-1 and V is TRBV11-2; D is undetermined. Germline-derived CDR1 and CDR2 are SGHAT and FQNNGV. V dropped 1 base and J dropped 4 bases, with 7 bases sitting between them. There are 13 residues in the CDR3. The CDR3 sequence: CASSLGFSTEAFF. CDR3 sequence (DNA): TGTGCCAGCAGCTTAGGGTTCAGCACTGAAGCTTTCTTT.

This clonotype was observed at least ten times. This rearrangement joins TRBV28 to TRBJ1-2, with D uncertain. This CDR3 has 12 residues. V was trimmed by 6 bases and J by 8 bases, leaving 13 bases between them. Germline V gene lookup returns CDR1 MDHEN and CDR2 SYDVKM. The CDR3 nucleotides are TGTGCCAGCAGCTCCTGGGTCTCAGGCTACACCTTC. Its translation: CASSSWVSGYTF.

The chain combines TRBV6-1 with TRBJ2-7; D assignment may be TRBD1 or TRBD2 (5 bases each). The germline V gene encodes CDR1 MNHNS and CDR2 SASEGT. With 2 bases removed from V and 0 bases from J, the gap between germline ends came to 14 bases. This CDR3 has 16 amino acids. This chain's CDR3 is CASSELRDGDSYEQYF. CDR3 sequence (DNA): TGTGCCAGCAGTGAACTCCGGGACGGAGACTCCTACGAGCAGTACTTC.

V is TRBV28 and J is TRBJ2-7, with D possibly being TRBD1 or TRBD2 (7 bases each). The V gene lost 7 bases and the J gene lost 3 bases, with 16 bases spanning the gap. Germline V gene sequence: CDR1 MDHEN, CDR2 SYDVKM. The CDR3 runs 14 residues. CDR3 DNA sequence: TGTGCCAGCAACCCGGGGAGGGGGCTCTACGAGCAGTACTTC. Amino acids: CASNPGRGLYEQYF.

The gene calls are TRBV7-8 and TRBJ2-1; TRBD1 agrees at 9 bases. Germline V gives CDR1 SGHVS, CDR2 FQNEAQ. The CDR3 is made up of 15 amino acids. Germline trimming cut 6 bases from V and 5 bases from J; bases unmatched to any gene: 8. In nucleotides, the CDR3 is TGTGCCAGCAGACGGACAGGGGAAAAAAACAATGAGCAGTTCTTC. Its protein product is CASRRTGEKNNEQFF.

This clonotype has a count of ten or more. The rearrangement uses TRBV7-8 and TRBJ1-3; D might be TRBD1 (5 bases). The CDR3 length is 15 residues. V lost 5 bases to trimming and J lost 2 bases, with 13 bases between them. The germline V gene has CDR1 SGHVS and CDR2 FQNEAQ. The CDR3 nucleotides read TGTGCCAGCAGCCCTGGTGCAGGGACTGGAAACACCATATATTTT. Translation gives CASSPGAGTGNTIYF.